Described below is a single T cell receptor (beta chain) sequence and its context. Its recognized antigen is unknown. No quality values exist for individual bases; no much larger clone is one base distant. The immunoSEQ Assay, a bias-controlled multiplex PCR, was used to amplify TCRbeta CDR3 regions from genomic DNA. In the source study's methods: The number of nucleated cells in each sample was estimated from the amplification of reference gene primers within the assay. To quantify the absolute abundance of each unique TCRbeta CDR3 rearrangement, sequence reads were collapsed and filtered. For each sample, productive Simpson clonality was calculated as the square root of Simpson's diversity index over productive rearrangements. Held by TCRdb, this immuneACCESS table contains in-frame sequences only and omits some clones. Under half of the omission traces to an unresolved V gene where checked; the cause of the rest is unknown. The D gene and trimming were derived from the DNA, and the V and J assignments and clone size from that table. This sample gives 250,000 to 350,000 clones in total; nearly 90% of them show up just once. The ten largest clones take up 3.5% to 5% of the sample.

The data stem from a study of blood T cell repertoires in COVID-19 (dated by TCRdb to the early 2020s). Looking at the study overall: The collaborator samples originated in the United States, Italy and Spain and spanned the acute and convalescent phases of COVID-19. Samples were obtained from the ongoing ImmuneRACE study (first 160 participants) and from some 1,300 subjects provided by 6 global collaborators. The repertoires were made available in a free public database intended to serve as a resource for research on the immune response to SARS-CoV-2. Subjects who had been exposed to COVID-19, were actively infected with it, or had recovered from it provided the deeply sampled blood TCRbeta repertoires that made up the dataset. The prospective study material was composed of cDNA or gDNA derived from T cells, B-cell-depleted T cells, or PBMCs. Sample metadata almost always included a de-identified subject ID, COVID-19 status, age in years and sex. HLA class I and class II types, where available, came from metadata supplied by the sample provider rather than from assay-based typing.

The investigation overall reported the following: The amount of clinical and demographic metadata varied by source and participant and was provided uncurated.

Measured from the cysteine to the phenylalanine, the CDR3 is 14 residues long. The DNA shown is the 42-base CDR3, in frame from base 1. The junction carries 9 bases between V and J, which are trimmed by 6 bases and 0 bases respectively. The germline V gene yields SNHLY for CDR1 and FYNNEI for CDR2. Participants in the prospective study were aged roughly 18 to 89 years, lived in 24 United States geographic areas, and enrolled through a virtual design. In the prospective study, cohorts were assigned on the basis of participant-reported clinical history obtained from a screening survey and a study questionnaire. Each participant in the prospective study had whole blood, serum and a nasopharyngeal or oropharyngeal swab collected by mobile phlebotomists. Additional blood draws and questionnaires over an approximately two-month period could optionally be provided by prospective study participants. Blood samples from the prospective study were shipped frozen or at room temperature prior to DNA extraction.

The sequence links TRBV2 to TRBJ1-5, with a tentative D gene TRBD1 over 5 matching bases. The sequencing sample was made of PBMCs or T cells enriched from blood (not recorded which). The clonotype comes from a woman aged 18-30 years with acute COVID-19. The nucleotides are TGTGCCAGCAGCGGGACTATTAGCAATCAGCCCCAGCATTTT. This translates into CASSGTISNQPQHF. The entire variable domain, with the stretches around the CDR3 drawn from the reference TRBV2 and TRBJ1-5 proteins, is EPEVTQTPSHQVTQMGQEVILRCVPISNHLYFYWYRQILGQKVEFLVSFYNNEISEKSEIFDDQFSVERPDGSNFTLKIRSTKLEDSAMYFCASSGTISNQPQHFGDGTRLSIL.